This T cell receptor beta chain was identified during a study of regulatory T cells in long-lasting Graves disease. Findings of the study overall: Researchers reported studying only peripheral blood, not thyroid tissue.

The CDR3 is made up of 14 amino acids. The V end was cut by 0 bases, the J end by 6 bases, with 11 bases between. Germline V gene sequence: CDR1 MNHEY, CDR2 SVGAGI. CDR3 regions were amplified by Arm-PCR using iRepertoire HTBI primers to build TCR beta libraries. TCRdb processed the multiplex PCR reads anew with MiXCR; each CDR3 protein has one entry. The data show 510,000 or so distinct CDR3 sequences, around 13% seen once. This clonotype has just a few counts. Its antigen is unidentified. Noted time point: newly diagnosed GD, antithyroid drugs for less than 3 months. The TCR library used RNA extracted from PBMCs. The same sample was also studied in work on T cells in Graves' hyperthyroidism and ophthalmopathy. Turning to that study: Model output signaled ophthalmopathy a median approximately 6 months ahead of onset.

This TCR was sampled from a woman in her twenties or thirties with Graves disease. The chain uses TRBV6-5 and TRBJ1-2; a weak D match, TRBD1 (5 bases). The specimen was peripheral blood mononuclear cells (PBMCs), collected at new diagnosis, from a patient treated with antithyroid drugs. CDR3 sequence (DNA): TGTGCCAGCAGTTACTCCAGGGAAACGGATGGCTACACCTTC. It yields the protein CASSYSRETDGYTF.